These 30 T cell receptor beta chains were all obtained from the same sample, sequenced in a study of cytomegalovirus exposure and HLA in healthy donors. Primers: 60 Vbeta forward and 13 Jbeta reverse. Repertoires were generated with immunoSEQ multiplex PCR, while TCRdb's copy carries only in-frame clones and drops some. The sample lists approximately 81,000 clones, over 70% occurring once. The material sequenced was PBMCs. These TCRs come from a man aged 35-49 years in good health and CMV-seropositive.

This clone was seen just once. The chain couples TRBV28 to TRBJ1-2; 9 bases align to TRBD1. V lost 7 bases, J lost 1 base, and 10 bases stayed unmatched. The germline gives CDR1 MDHEN, CDR2 SYDVKM. This CDR3 region has 16 residues. CDR3 residues: CASNSWTGDVNYGYTF. For the CDR3, the DNA is TGTGCCAGCAACTCGTGGACAGGGGACGTTAACTATGGCTACACCTTC.

CDR3 nucleotides: TGTGCCAGCAGCTTACCGACAGGGGGTCCCACTAACTATGGCTACACCTTC. It yields the protein CASSLPTGGPTNYGYTF. This chain links TRBV7-2 with TRBJ1-2, with 9 bases aligning to TRBD1. Germline CDR1 and CDR2: SGHTA and FQGNSA. The CDR3 is 17 residues long. Germline trimming cut 2 bases from V and 0 bases from J; bases unmatched to any gene: 7.

Written as DNA, the CDR3 is TGTGCCAGCAGCCCCCGGGTGGTCGAGACCCAGTACTTC. It translates to CASSPRVVETQYF. This chain joins TRBV7-8 and TRBJ2-5; no reliable D call. The germline CDR1 and CDR2 sequences are SGHVS and FQNEAQ. The CDR3 extends over 13 amino acids. V was shortened by 5 bases and J by 5 bases, with 12 bases between the two germline ends.

This sequence joins TRBV29-1 and TRBJ1-1; perhaps TRBD1 as D (6 bases). This CDR3 region has 13 residues. V was shortened by 6 bases and J by 2 bases, with 13 bases between the two germline ends. Germline V gene lookup returns CDR1 SQVTM and CDR2 ANQGSEA. CDR3 amino acids: CSVADRFNTEAFF. The CDR3 DNA sequence: TGCAGCGTAGCAGACAGGTTTAACACTGAAGCTTTCTTT.

This clone has more than one count but fewer than ten. The J gene is TRBJ1-2, the V gene TRBV27, with D unresolved. Germline V CDR1 and CDR2: MNHEY, SMNVEV (reference sequence). The ends were cut back, 6 bases at V and 2 bases at J, with 10 bases in the middle. There are 13 residues in the CDR3. The CDR3 spells CASRQTMNYGYTF. In nucleotides, the CDR3 is TGTGCCAGCAGGCAGACAATGAACTATGGCTACACCTTC.

This clone was seen a single time. The chain joins TRBV2 to TRBJ1-5; D not certain. The V and J ends lost 2 bases and 5 bases respectively, with 10 bases between them. This CDR3 spans 14 amino acids. CDR1 and CDR2 from the germline V gene are SNHLY and FYNNEI. The CDR3 DNA sequence: TGTGCCAGCAGTGAATCCATTCCGGATCAGCCCCAGCATTTT. Translated: CASSESIPDQPQHF.

This clone appeared a single time. CDR3 DNA sequence: TGTGCCTGGAGTGGACAGCTCTACGAGCAGTACTTC. This gives the protein CAWSGQLYEQYF. The chain has TRBV30 and TRBJ2-7; tentatively, D is TRBD1 (5 bases). The CDR3 covers 12 residues. The ends were cut back, 1 base at V and 3 bases at J, with 7 bases in the middle. Per germline, CDR1 GTSNPN and CDR2 SVGIG (reference sequence).

The CDR3 DNA follows: TGCGCCAGCAGCCAAGGGCAGGCTAATAATTCACCCCTCCACTTT. Encoded protein: CASSQGQANNSPLHF. The V gene is TRBV4-3, the J gene TRBJ1-6; D remains unclear. Germline loops: CDR1 LGHNA, CDR2 YSLEER. The CDR3 spans 15 residues. Trimming removed 1 base from V and 5 bases from J, with 9 bases in between.

This chain links TRBV19 with TRBJ1-5; D not certain. V gave up 5 bases and J gave up 1 base, with 6 bases separating them. The CDR3 covers 13 residues. Germline V gives CDR1 LNHDA, CDR2 SQIVND (reference sequence). The CDR3 protein is CASSPLSNQPQHF. In DNA form, the CDR3 reads TGTGCCAGTAGTCCCCTGAGCAATCAGCCCCAGCATTTT. Full variable domain (rest looked up from reference TRBV19 and TRBJ1-5): DGGITQSPKYLFRKEGQNVTLSCEQNLNHDAMYWYRQDPGQGLRLIYYSQIVNDFQKGDIAEGYSVSREKKESFPLTVTSAQKNPTAFYLCASSPLSNQPQHFGDGTRLSIL.

This clone has a single count. V is TRBV6-1 and J is TRBJ2-2, with 10 positions matching TRBD2. J lost 4 bases, V lost 4 bases, and 3 bases had no gene match. Germline CDR1 MNHNS, CDR2 SASEGT. This CDR3 spans 15 amino acids. The CDR3 region is CASSALAGVTGELFF. CDR3 in DNA: TGTGCCAGCAGTGCTCTAGCGGGAGTCACCGGGGAGCTGTTTTTT.

This chain links TRBV19 with TRBJ2-2; D is unclear. This CDR3 comprises 13 residues. Germline CDR1 reads LNHDA; CDR2 reads SQIVND (reference sequence). With 6 bases removed from V and 6 bases from J, the gap between germline ends came to 11 bases. CDR3 amino acids: CASSRVFAGELFF. CDR3 sequence (DNA): TGTGCCAGTAGCCGAGTGTTCGCCGGGGAGCTGTTTTTT. The full variable domain, completed using reference TRBV19 and TRBJ2-2, is DGGITQSPKYLFRKEGQNVTLSCEQNLNHDAMYWYRQDPGQGLRLIYYSQIVNDFQKGDIAEGYSVSREKKESFPLTVTSAQKNPTAFYLCASSRVFAGELFFGEGSRLTVL.

The CDR3 region has the DNA TGTGCCAGCAGCTTCCCAGGGGGCGCCGATGAAAAACTGTTTTTT. It yields the protein CASSFPGGADEKLFF. The chain joins TRBV7-9 to TRBJ1-4; TRBD1 matches 8 bases. Germline assignment: CDR1 SEHNR and CDR2 FQNEAQ (reference sequence). V gave up 3 bases and J gave up 6 bases; unmatched junction bases: 6. This CDR3 contains 15 residues.

A few counts support this clone. The rearrangement links TRBV28 to TRBJ1-4; 9 nucleotides line up with TRBD1. The CDR3 has 18 residues. The J segment lost 1 base and the V segment lost 5 bases, leaving 11 bases of the junction unmatched. From germline, CDR1 is MDHEN and CDR2 SYDVKM. The CDR3: CASSRVGTGLGTNEKLFF. CDR3 DNA: TGTGCCAGCAGTCGCGTCGGGACAGGGTTGGGAACTAATGAAAAACTGTTTTTT.

This clone has only a few counts. This rearrangement joins TRBV4-3 to TRBJ2-6; 7 positions match TRBD1. The CDR3 has 17 residues. CDR1 and CDR2 from the germline V gene are LGHNA and YSLEER. With 1 base clipped from V and 3 bases from J, the junction kept 6 bases outside the gene matches. The CDR3 loop is CASSQGTGLNGANVLTF. Here the CDR3 DNA reads TGCGCCAGCAGCCAAGGGACAGGTTTAAATGGGGCCAACGTCCTGACTTTC.

This clone was observed a single time. This chain connects TRBV7-2 to TRBJ2-3, with TRBD2 matching 7 bases. The CDR3 length is 15 residues. The V segment lost 4 bases and the J segment 1 base; nucleotides outside the gene matches: 5. The V gene's germline CDR1 is SGHTA and CDR2 FQGNSA. The CDR3 coding sequence is TGTGCCAGCAGCTCTACGGGACTACGCACAGATACGCAGTATTTT. Protein sequence: CASSSTGLRTDTQYF.

The table lists this clone with a count of one. The chain combines TRBV7-3 with TRBJ2-1, with TRBD2 identical over 7 bases. Germline CDR1 is SGHTA and CDR2 is FQGTGA. The CDR3 sequence is 16 residues long. The V and J ends lost 3 bases and 0 bases, in that order; junction bases with no gene match: 5. The CDR3 coding sequence is TGTGCCAGCAGCTTCGGGAGGTCAGGCTCCTACAATGAGCAGTTCTTC. Its protein is CASSFGRSGSYNEQFF.

V and J are TRBV6-5 and TRBJ2-5; D is ambiguous. The CDR3 consists of 12 residues. V was clipped by 5 bases and J by 1 base, with 5 bases between them. Germline V gene sequence: CDR1 MNHEY, CDR2 SVGAGI. CDR3 protein: CASSDTQETQYF. In DNA, the CDR3 is TGTGCCAGCAGTGACACCCAAGAGACCCAGTACTTC.

The chain uses TRBV28 and TRBJ2-3; no clear D. CDR3 length equals 13 residues. The germline V gene encodes CDR1 MDHEN and CDR2 SYDVKM. V shed 3 bases and J shed 6 bases, with 10 bases lying between them. CDR3 residues: CASSFRGRDTQYF. The CDR3 DNA is TGTGCCAGCAGTTTTCGCGGTAGGGATACGCAGTATTTT.

Regarding this clone: The identical CDR3 is also encoded by other nucleotide sequences in the sample. CDR3 sequence: CAWSASGQETQYF. Here the CDR3 DNA reads TGTGCCTGGAGTGCTAGCGGACAAGAGACCCAGTACTTC. The chain joins TRBV30 to TRBJ2-5, with 7 bases identical to TRBD2. Germline V gene data show CDR1 as GTSNPN and CDR2 as SVGIG (reference sequence). The CDR3 runs 13 residues. The ends lost 1 base at V and 2 bases at J; junction bases unmatched: 1.

The V call is TRBV4-2, the J call TRBJ1-1; D may be TRBD1 (5 bases). CDR3 size: 12 residues. Germline V CDR1 and CDR2: LGHNA, YNFKEQ. With 2 bases removed from V and 11 bases from J, the gap between germline ends came to 12 bases. This CDR3 reads CASSQRTGSAFF. DNA of the CDR3: TGTGCCAGCAGCCAACGTACAGGCTCGGCTTTCTTT.

The chain uses TRBV23-1 and TRBJ2-4; D is perhaps TRBD1 (6 bases). TRBV23-1 is known as an ORF, though its function is uncertain. V shed 9 bases and J shed 0 bases, with 12 bases lying between them. The CDR3 consists of 14 residues. DNA of the CDR3: TGCGCCAGATTGACAGGAGGAGCCAAAAACATTCAGTACTTC. Residues: CARLTGGAKNIQYF.

The genes are TRBV9 and TRBJ2-7; 13 positions agree with TRBD2. The CDR3 runs 16 residues. V lost 4 bases and J lost 6; bases outside the gene matches: 10. CDR1 SGDLS and CDR2 YYNGEE come from the germline V gene. In DNA, the CDR3 is TGTGCCAGCAGCCCCCGGACTAGCGGGGGCCTGAGCGAGCAGTACTTC. Its translation is CASSPRTSGGLSEQYF.

The chain joins TRBV10-2 to TRBJ2-2, with a weak D call TRBD2 (5 bases). The CDR3 contains 17 residues. Germline V gene sequence: CDR1 WSHSY, CDR2 SAAADI. The germline V and J ends were trimmed by 7 bases and 4 bases, with 22 bases remaining between them. For the CDR3, the DNA is TGCGCCAGCACCATCCCCTCGGACTTGTCGAGCACCGGGGAGCTGTTTTTT. Its protein is CASTIPSDLSSTGELFF.

This clone occurred once. This chain joins TRBV28 and TRBJ2-7; TRBD2 matches 7 bases. CDR1 MDHEN and CDR2 SYDVKM come from the germline V gene. This CDR3 comprises 14 residues. The V segment lost 10 bases and the J segment 4 bases; nucleotides outside the gene matches: 13. CDR3 nucleotides: TGTGCCACATGGAGGAGCGGGGATTTATACGAGCAGTACTTC. It codes for CATWRSGDLYEQYF.

This chain uses TRBV10-3 with TRBJ2-5, with a possible D match to TRBD1 (6 bases). CDR3 length: 13 residues. CDR1 is ENHRY, CDR2 SYGVKD, per germline. V was shortened by 5 bases and J by 1 base, with 8 bases between the two germline ends. DNA of the CDR3: TGTGCCATCAGTTTGACAGGCCAAGAGACCCAGTACTTC. Protein sequence: CAISLTGQETQYF.

The rearrangement joins TRBV19 to TRBJ2-1, with D possibly being TRBD2 (7 bases). There are 13 residues in the CDR3. The V and J ends lost 4 bases and 9 bases respectively, with 13 bases between them. Germline CDR1 reads LNHDA; CDR2 reads SQIVND (reference sequence). CDR3: CASSTHRGGEQFF. The CDR3, as DNA: TGTGCCAGTAGTACCCATAGGGGGGGTGAGCAGTTCTTC.

The chain joins TRBV6-5 to TRBJ2-7; the D is unclear. Germline values: CDR1 MNHEY, CDR2 SVGAGI. CDR3 length equals 12 residues. V lost 6 bases and J 1 base, leaving 7 bases between the germline ends. DNA for the CDR3: TGTGCCAGCAGATCCTTTTCCTACGAGCAGTACTTC. This gives the protein CASRSFSYEQYF.

The genes are TRBV28 and TRBJ1-1; D is uncertain. The CDR3 has 11 amino acids. Trimming removed 2 bases at V and 11 bases at J, with 9 bases between. CDR1 is MDHEN and CDR2 is SYDVKM in the germline V gene. CDR3 amino acids: CASSLTRLAFF. CDR3 DNA sequence: TGTGCCAGCAGTTTAACCCGGTTGGCTTTCTTT.

This chain uses TRBV7-6 with TRBJ2-1; D call uncertain. Germline V gene data show CDR1 as SGHVS and CDR2 as FNYEAQ. The CDR3 has 13 amino acids. V lost 4 bases and J 4 bases, leaving 8 bases between the germline ends. This CDR3 is CASSSGRYNEQFF. For the CDR3, the DNA is TGTGCCAGCAGCTCAGGCAGATACAATGAGCAGTTCTTC.

The chain carries TRBV2 and TRBJ1-3; D gene ambiguous. Per germline, CDR1 SNHLY and CDR2 FYNNEI. The CDR3 spans 16 residues. V was shortened by 4 bases and J by 0 bases, with 13 bases between the two germline ends. CDR3 residues: CASSVAFRISGNTIYF. In DNA, the CDR3 is TGTGCCAGCAGTGTGGCCTTCAGGATCTCTGGAAACACCATATATTTT.